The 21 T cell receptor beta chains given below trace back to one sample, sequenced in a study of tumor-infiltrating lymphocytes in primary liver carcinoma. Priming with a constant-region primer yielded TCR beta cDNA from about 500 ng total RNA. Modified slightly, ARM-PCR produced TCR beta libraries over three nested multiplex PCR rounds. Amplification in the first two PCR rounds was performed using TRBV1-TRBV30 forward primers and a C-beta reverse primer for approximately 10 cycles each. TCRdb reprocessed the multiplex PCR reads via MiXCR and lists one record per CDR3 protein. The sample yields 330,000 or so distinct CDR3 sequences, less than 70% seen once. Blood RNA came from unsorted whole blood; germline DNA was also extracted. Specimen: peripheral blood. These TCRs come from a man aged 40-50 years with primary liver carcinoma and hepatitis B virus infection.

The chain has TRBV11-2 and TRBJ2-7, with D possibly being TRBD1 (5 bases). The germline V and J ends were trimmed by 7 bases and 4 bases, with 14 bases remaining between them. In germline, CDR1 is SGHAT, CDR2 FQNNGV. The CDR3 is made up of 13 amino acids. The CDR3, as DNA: TGTGCCAGCATCTGGACAAGGGAATACGAGCAGTACTTC. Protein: CASIWTREYEQYF.

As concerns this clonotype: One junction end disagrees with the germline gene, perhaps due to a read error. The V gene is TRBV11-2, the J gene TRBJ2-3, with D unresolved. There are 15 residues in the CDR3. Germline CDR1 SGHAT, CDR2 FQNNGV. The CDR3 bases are TGTGGCAGCAGCTCCCAATTGGGGTCCACAGATACACGGTATTTT. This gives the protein CGSSSQLGSTDTRYF.

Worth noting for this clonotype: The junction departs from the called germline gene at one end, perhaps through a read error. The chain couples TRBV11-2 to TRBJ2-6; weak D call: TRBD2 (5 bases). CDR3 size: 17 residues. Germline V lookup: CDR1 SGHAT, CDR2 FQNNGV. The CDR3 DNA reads TGTGCCAGCAGCTTATTTCCGTCTAGCTCTGGAACCAACGTCCTGAATTTC. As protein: CASSLFPSSSGTNVLNF.

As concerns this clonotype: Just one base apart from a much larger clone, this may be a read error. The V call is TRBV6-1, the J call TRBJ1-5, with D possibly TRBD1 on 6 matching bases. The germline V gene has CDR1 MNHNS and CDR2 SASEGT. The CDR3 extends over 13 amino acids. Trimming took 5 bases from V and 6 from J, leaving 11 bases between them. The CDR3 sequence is CASSQGNLQPQHF. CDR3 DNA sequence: TGTGCCAGCAGTCAGGGGAATCTTCAGCCCCAGCATTTT.

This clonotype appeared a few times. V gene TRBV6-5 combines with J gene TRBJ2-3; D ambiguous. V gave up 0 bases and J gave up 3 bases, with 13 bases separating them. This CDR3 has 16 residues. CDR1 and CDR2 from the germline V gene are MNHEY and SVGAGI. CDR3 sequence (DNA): TGTGCCAGCAGTTACTCGATTTGGCTACCGACAGATACGCAGTATTTT. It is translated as CASSYSIWLPTDTQYF.

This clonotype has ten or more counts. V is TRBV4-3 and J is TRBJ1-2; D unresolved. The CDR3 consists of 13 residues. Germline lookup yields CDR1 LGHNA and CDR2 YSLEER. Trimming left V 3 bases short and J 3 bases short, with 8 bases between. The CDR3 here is CASSHKLDYGYTF. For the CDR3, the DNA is TGCGCCAGCAGCCACAAGCTAGACTATGGCTACACCTTC.

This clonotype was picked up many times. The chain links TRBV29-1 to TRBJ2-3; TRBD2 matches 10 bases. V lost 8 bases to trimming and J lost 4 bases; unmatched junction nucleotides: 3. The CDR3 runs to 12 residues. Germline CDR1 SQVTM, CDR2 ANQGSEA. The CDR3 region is CSSGLAADTQYF. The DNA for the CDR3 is TGCAGCTCAGGACTAGCGGCAGATACGCAGTATTTT.

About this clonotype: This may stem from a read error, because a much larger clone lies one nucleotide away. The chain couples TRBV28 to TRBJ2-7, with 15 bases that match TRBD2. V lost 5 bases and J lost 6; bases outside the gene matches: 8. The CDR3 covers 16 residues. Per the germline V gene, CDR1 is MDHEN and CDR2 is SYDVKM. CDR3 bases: TGTGCCAGCAGTCCTCTGGGACTAGCGGGAGGAAGCGAGCAGTACTTC. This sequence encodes CASSPLGLAGGSEQYF.

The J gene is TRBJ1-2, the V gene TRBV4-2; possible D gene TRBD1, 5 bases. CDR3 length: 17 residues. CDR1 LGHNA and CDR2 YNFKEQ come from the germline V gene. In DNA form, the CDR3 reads TGTGCATGCAGCCAAGATTCGTATCCAGGGTACGACTATGGCTACACCTTC. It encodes CACSQDSYPGYDYGYTF.

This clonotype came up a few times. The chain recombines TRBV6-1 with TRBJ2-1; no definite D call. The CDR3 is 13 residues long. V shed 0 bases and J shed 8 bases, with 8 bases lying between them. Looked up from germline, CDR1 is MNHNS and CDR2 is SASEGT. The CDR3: CASSEAISYEQFF. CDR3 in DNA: TGTGCCAGCAGTGAAGCGATTTCATATGAGCAGTTCTTC.

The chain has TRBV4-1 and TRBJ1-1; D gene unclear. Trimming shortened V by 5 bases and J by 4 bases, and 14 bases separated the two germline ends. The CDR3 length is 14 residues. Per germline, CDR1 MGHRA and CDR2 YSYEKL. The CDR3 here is CASSACESFTEAFF. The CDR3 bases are TGCGCCAGCAGCGCGTGTGAGAGCTTCACTGAAGCTTTCTTT.

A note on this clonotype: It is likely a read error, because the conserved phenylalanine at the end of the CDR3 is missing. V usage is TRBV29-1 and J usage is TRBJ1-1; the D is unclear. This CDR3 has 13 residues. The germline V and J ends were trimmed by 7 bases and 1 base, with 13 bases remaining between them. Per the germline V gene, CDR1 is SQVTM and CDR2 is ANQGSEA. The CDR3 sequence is CSAHQATNTEAFS. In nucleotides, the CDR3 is TGCAGCGCTCACCAGGCGACGAACACTGAAGCTTTCTCC.

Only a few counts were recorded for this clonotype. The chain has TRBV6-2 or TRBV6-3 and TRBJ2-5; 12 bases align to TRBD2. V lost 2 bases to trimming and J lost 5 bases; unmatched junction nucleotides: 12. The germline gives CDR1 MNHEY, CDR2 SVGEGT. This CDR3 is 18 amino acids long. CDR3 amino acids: CASSYLLTSGSFWETQYF. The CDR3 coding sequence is TGTGCCAGCAGTTACCTACTGACTAGCGGGAGTTTTTGGGAGACCCAGTACTTC.

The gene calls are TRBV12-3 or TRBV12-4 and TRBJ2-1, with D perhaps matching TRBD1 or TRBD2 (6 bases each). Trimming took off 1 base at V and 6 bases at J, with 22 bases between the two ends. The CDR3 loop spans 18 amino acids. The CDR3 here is CASSLDGSSVGGFNEQFF. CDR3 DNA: TGTGCCAGCAGTTTAGACGGGAGCTCAGTAGGGGGTTTCAATGAGCAGTTCTTC.

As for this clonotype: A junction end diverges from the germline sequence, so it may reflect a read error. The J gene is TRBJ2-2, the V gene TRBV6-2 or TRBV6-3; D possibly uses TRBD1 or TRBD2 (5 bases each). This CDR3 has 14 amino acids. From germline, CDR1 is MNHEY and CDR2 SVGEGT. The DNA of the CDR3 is TGTGCCAGCAACGCCGGGACGATCACCGGGGAGCGGTTTTTT. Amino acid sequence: CASNAGTITGERFF.

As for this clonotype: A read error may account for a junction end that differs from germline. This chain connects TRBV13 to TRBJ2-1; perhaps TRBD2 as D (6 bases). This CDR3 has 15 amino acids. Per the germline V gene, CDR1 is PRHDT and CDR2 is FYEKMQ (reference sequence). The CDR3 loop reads CASSLRAGIYSEQFF. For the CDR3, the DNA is TGTGCCAGCAGCTTAAGGGCGGGGATCTACAGTGAGCAGTTCTTC.

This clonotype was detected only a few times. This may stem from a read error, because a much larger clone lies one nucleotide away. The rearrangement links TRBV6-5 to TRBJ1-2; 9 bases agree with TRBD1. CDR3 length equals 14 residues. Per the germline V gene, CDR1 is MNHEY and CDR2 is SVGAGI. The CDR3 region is CASSKSPGQGRHAF. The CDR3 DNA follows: TGTGCCAGCAGTAAATCGCCGGGACAGGGACGCCACGCCTTC.

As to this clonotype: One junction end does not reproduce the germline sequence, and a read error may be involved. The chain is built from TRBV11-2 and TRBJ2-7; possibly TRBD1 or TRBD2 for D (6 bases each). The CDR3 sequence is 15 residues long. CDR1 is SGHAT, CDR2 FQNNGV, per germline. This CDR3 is CTSSVGTRGGHEQYF. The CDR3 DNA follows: TGTACCAGCAGTGTTGGGACAAGGGGAGGCCACGAGCAGTACTTC. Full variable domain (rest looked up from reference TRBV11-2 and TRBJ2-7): EAGVAQSPRYKIIEKRQSVAFWCNPISGHATLYWYQQILGQGPKLLIQFQNNGVVDDSQLPKDRFSAERLKGVDSTLKIQPAKLEDSAVYLCTSSVGTRGGHEQYFGPGTRLTVT.

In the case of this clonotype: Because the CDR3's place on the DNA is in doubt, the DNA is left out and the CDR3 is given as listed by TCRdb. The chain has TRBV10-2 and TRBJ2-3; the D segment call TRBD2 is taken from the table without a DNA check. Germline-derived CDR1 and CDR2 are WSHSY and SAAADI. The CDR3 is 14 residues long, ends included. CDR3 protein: CASSEAWGRGTRYF.

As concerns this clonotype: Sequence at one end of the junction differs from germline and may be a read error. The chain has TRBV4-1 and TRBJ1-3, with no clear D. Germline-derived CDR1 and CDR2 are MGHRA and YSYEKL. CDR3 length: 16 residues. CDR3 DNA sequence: TGCGCCACCAGCCTCGATATAATCGCCTCTGGAAACACCATATATTTT. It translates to CATSLDIIASGNTIYF.

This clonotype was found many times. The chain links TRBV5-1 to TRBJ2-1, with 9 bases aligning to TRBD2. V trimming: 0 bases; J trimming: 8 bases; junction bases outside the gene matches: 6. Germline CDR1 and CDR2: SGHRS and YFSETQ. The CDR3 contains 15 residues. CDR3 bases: TGCGCCAGCAGCTTGGGGCGGGAGGGCCTCGATGAGCAGTTCTTC. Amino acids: CASSLGREGLDEQFF.